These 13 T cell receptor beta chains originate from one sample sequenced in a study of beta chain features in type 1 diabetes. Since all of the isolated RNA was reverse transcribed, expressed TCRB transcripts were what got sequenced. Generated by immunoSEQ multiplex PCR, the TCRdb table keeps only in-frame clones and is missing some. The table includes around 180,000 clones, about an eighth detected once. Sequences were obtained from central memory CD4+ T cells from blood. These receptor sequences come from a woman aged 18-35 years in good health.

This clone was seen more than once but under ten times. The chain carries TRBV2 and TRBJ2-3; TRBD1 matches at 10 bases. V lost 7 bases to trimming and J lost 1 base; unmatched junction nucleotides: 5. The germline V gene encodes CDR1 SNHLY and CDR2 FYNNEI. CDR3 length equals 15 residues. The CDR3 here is CASTRDRGGTDTQYF. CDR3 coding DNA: TGTGCCAGCACCCGGGACAGGGGTGGCACAGATACGCAGTATTTT.

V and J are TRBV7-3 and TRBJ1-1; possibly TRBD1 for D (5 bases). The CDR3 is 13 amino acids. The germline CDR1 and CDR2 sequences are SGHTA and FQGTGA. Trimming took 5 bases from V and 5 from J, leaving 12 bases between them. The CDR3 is CASSPLQGTEAFF. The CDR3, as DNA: TGTGCCAGCAGCCCCTTGCAGGGAACTGAAGCTTTCTTT.

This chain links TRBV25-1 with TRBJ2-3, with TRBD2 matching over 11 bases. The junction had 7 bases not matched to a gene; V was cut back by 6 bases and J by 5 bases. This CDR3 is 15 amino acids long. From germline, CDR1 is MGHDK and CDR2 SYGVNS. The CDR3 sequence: CASSPTSGRGDTQYF. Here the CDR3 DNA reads TGTGCCAGCAGCCCCACTAGCGGGAGAGGAGATACGCAGTATTTT.

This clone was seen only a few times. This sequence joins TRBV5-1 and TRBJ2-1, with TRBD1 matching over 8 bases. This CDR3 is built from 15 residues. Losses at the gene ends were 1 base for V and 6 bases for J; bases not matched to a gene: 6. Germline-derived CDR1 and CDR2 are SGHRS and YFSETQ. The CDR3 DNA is TGCGCCAGCAGCTTGCCCGGACAGGGAATCAATGAGCAGTTCTTC. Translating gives CASSLPGQGINEQFF. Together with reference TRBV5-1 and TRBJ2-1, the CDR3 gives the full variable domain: KAGVTQTPRYLIKTRGQQVTLSCSPISGHRSVSWYQQTPGQGLQFLFEYFSETQRNKGNFPGRFSGRQFSNSRSEMNVSTLELGDSALYLCASSLPGQGINEQFFGPGTRLTVL.

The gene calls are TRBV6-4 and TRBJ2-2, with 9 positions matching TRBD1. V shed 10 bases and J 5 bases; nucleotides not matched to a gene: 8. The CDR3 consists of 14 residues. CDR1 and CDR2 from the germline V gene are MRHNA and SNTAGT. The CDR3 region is CATRGTGLTGELFF. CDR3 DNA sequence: TGTGCCACCAGAGGGACAGGGCTAACCGGGGAGCTGTTTTTT.

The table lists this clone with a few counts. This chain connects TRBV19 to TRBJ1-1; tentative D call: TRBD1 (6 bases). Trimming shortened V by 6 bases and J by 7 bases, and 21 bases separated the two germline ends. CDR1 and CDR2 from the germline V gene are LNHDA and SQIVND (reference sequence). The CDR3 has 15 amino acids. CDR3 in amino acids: CASRREQGTIGEAFF. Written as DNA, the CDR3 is TGTGCCAGTAGGAGAGAACAGGGAACGATCGGTGAAGCTTTCTTT.

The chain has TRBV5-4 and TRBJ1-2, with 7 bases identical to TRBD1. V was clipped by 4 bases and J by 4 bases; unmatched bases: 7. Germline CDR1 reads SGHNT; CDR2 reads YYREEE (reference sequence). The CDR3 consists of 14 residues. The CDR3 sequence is CASSLRDRLYGYTF. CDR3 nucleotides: TGTGCCAGCAGCCTTAGGGACAGACTCTATGGCTACACCTTC.

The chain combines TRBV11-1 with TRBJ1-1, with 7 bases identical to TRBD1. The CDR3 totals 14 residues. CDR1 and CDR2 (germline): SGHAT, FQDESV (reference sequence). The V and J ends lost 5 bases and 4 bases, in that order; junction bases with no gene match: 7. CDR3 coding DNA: TGTGCCAGCAGCCTACTACAGGGGCTCACTGAAGCTTTCTTT. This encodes CASSLLQGLTEAFF.

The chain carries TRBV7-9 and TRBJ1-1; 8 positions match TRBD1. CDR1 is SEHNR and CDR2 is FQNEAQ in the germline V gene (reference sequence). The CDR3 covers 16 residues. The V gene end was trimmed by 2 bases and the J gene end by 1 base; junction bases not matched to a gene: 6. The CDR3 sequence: CASSLFSGGPNTEAFF. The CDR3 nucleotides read TGTGCCAGCAGCTTATTTTCAGGGGGCCCGAACACTGAAGCTTTCTTT. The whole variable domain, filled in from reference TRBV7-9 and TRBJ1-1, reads DTGVSQNPRHKITKRGQNVTFRCDPISEHNRLYWYRQTLGQGPEFLTYFQNEAQLEKSRLLSDRFSAERPKGSFSTLEIQRTEQGDSAMYLCASSLFSGGPNTEAFFGQGTRLTVV.

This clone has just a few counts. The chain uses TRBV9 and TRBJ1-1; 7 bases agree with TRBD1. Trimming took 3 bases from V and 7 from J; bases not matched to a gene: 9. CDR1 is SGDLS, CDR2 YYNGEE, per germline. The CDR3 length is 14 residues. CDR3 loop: CASSGHRGRGEAFF. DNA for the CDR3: TGTGCCAGCAGCGGGCACAGGGGACGAGGTGAAGCTTTCTTT.

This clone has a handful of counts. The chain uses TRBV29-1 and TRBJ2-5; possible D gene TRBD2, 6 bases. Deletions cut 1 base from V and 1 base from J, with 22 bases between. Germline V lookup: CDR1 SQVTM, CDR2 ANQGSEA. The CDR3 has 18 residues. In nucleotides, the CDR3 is TGCAGCGTTGAAGGCGTGGCGGCAGGGCGCGGGGTCCAAGAGACCCAGTACTTC. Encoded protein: CSVEGVAAGRGVQETQYF.

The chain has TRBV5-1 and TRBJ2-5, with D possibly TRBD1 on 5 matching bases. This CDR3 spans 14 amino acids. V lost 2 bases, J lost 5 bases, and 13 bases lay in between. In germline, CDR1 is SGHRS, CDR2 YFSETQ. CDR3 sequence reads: CASSFGHYGETQYF. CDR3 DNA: TGCGCCAGCAGCTTCGGACACTATGGGGAGACCCAGTACTTC.

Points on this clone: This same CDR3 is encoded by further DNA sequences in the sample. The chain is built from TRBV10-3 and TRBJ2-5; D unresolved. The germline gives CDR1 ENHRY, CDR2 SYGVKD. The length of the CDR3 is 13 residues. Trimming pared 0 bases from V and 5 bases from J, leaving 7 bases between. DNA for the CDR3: TGTGCCATCAGTGAGTCGACAAGGGAGACCCAGTACTTC. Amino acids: CAISESTRETQYF.